This TCR beta chain was identified in a study of cytomegalovirus exposure and HLA in healthy donors. The length of the CDR3 is 17 residues. Germline trimming cut 3 bases from V and 2 bases from J; bases unmatched to any gene: 10. From germline, CDR1 is SGHTA and CDR2 FQGNSA. This clone was seen only a few times. What it recognizes is unknown. All donors participated as healthy donors of bone marrow. Study observations and caveats: In vitro checks showed that a few CMV-associated chains really do target CMV antigens. Diagnosis of cytomegalovirus status made by the classifier reportedly showed high specificity and sensitivity. Listed as cytomegalovirus-associated were 150 to 200 TCR beta chains.

The PCR used 60 Vbeta and 13 Jbeta primers. Some clones are missing from TCRdb's copy, which holds only in-frame ones; the method was immunoSEQ multiplex PCR. The sample includes roughly 180,000 clones, 65% to 85% of them seen just once. The TCR comes from a boy aged 2 to 10 in good health and CMV-seronegative. This chain connects TRBV7-2 to TRBJ2-5; the match to TRBD2 covers 9 bases. Sequencing was performed on PBMCs. In nucleotides, the CDR3 is TGTGCCAGCAGCTTGCGGATTAGCGGGGGTAATCAAGAGACCCAGTACTTC. Protein: CASSLRISGGNQETQYF.